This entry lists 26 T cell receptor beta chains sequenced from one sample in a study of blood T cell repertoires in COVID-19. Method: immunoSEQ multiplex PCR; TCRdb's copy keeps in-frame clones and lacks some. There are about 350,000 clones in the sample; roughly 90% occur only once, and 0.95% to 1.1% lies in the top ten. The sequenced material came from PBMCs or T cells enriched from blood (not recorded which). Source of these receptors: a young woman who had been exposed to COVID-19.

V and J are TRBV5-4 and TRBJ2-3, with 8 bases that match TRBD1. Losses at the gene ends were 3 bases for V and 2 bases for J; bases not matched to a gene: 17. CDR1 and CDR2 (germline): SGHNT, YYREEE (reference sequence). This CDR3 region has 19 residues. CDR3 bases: TGTGCCAGCAGCTCTGGAGGGCAGGGGGCGCTTCTACACACAGATACGCAGTATTTT. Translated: CASSSGGQGALLHTDTQYF.

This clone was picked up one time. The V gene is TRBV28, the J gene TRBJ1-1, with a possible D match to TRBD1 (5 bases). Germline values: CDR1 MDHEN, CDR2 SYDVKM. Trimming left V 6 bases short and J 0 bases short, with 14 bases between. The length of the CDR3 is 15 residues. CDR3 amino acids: CASRPRGTLNTEAFF. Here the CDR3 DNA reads TGTGCCAGCAGACCTCGAGGGACTTTGAACACTGAAGCTTTCTTT.

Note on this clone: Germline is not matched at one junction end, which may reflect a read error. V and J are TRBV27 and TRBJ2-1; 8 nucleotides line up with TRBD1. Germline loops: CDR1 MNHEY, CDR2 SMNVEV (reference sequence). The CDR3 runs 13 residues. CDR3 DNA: TGTGCCTGCAGACAGGGGAACTACAATGAGCAGTTCTTC. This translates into CACRQGNYNEQFF.

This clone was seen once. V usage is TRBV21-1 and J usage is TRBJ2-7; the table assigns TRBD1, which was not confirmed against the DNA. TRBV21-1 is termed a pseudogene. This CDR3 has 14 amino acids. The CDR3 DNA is TGTGCCAGCAGCGAGGGGACAGGCTCCTACGAGCAGTACTTC. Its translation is CASSEGTGSYEQYF.

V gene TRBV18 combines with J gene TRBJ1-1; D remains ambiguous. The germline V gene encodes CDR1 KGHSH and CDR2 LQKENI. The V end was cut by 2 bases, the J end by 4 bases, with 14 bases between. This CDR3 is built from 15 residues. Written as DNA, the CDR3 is TGTGCCAGCTCACCAGCGGGCGGTGCGACCACTGAAGCTTTCTTT. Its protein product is CASSPAGGATTEAFF.

For the CDR3, the DNA is TGTGCCAGCCTGGACCCGGGACTAAGCGGGTATGAGCAGTTCTTC. It codes for CASLDPGLSGYEQFF. The chain joins TRBV6-5 to TRBJ2-1; 7 nucleotides match TRBD2. The CDR3 is 15 amino acids. The V gene end was trimmed by 8 bases and the J gene end by 8 bases; junction bases not matched to a gene: 15. Germline CDR1 reads MNHEY; CDR2 reads SVGAGI.

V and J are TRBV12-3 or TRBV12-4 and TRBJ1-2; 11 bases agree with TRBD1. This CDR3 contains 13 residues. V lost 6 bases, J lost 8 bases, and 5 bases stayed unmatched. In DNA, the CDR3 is TGTGCCAGCAGGGGGACAGGGGGTTGGGGCTACACCTTC. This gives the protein CASRGTGGWGYTF.

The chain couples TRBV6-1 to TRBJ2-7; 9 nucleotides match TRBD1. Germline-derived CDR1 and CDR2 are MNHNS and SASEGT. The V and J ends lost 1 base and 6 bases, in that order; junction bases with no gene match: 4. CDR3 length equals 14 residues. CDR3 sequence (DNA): TGTGCCAGCAGTGAAGGGGGACAGGGTCCCGAGCAGTACTTC. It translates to CASSEGGQGPEQYF.

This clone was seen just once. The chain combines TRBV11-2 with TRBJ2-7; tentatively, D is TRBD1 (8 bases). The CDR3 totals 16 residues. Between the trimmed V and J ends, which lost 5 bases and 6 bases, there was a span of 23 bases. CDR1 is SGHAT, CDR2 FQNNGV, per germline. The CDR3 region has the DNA TGTGCCAGCAGCCCGGGAGGCGCCAGGGGGCTGGGCGAGCAGTACTTC. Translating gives CASSPGGARGLGEQYF.

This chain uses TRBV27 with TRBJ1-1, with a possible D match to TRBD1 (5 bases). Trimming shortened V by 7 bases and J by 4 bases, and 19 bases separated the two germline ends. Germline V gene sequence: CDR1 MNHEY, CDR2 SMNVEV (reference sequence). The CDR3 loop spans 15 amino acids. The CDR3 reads CASNFGGYGSTEAFF. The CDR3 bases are TGTGCCAGCAACTTCGGGGGGTACGGGAGCACTGAAGCTTTCTTT.

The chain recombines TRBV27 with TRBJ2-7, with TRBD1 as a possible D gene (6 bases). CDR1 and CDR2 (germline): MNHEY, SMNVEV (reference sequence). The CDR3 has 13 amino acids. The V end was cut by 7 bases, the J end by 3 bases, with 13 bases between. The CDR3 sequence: CASNKKQGYEQYF. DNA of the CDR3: TGTGCCAGCAACAAAAAACAGGGCTACGAGCAGTACTTC.

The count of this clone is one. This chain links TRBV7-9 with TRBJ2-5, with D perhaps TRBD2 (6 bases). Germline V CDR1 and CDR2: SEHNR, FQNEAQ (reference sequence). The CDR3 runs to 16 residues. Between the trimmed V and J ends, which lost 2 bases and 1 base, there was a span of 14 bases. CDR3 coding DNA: TGTGCCAGCAGCTTAAGGGGTGGGAGGCTCCAAGAGACCCAGTACTTC. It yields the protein CASSLRGGRLQETQYF.

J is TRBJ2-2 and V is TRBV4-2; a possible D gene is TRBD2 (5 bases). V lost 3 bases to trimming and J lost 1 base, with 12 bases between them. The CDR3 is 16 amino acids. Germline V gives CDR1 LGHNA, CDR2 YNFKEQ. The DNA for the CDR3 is TGTGCCAGCAGCCAGCGGGCAGCGTTGAACACCGGGGAGCTGTTTTTT. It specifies CASSQRAALNTGELFF.

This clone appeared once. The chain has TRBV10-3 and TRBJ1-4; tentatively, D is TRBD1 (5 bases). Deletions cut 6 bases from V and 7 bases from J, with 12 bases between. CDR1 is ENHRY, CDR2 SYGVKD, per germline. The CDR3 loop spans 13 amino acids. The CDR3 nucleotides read TGTGCCATCAGGCAGGGCGGGGGTGAAAAACTGTTTTTT. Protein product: CAIRQGGGEKLFF.

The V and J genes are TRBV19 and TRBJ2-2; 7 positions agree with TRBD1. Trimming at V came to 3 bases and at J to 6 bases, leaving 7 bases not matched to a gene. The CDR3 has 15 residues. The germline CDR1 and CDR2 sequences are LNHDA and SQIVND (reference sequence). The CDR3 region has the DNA TGTGCCAGTAGTATTATGACAGGGCGGGCCGGGGAGCTGTTTTTT. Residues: CASSIMTGRAGELFF.

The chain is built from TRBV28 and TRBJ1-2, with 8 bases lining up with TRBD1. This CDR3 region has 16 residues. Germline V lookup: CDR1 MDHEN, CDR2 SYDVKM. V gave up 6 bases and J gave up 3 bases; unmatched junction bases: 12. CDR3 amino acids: CASRETGGRLDYGYTF. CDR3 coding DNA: TGTGCCAGCAGGGAAACAGGGGGTAGACTGGACTATGGCTACACCTTC.

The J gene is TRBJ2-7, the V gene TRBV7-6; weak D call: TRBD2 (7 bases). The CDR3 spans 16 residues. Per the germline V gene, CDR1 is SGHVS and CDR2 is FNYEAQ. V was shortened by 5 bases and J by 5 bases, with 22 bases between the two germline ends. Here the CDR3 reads CASSLGGGKVDHEQYF. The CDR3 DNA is TGTGCCAGCAGCCTGGGAGGGGGGAAAGTGGATCACGAGCAGTACTTC.

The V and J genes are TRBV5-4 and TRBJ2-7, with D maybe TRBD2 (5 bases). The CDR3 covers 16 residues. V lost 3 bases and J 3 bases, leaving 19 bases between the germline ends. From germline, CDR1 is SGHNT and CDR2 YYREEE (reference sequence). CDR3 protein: CASSSPGPGKLYEQYF. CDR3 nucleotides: TGTGCCAGCAGCTCGCCCGGGCCCGGGAAGCTCTACGAGCAGTACTTC. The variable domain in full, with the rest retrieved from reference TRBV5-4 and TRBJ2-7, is ETGVTQSPTHLIKTRGQQVTLRCSSQSGHNTVSWYQQALGQGPQFIFQYYREEENGRGNFPPRFSGLQFPNYSSELNVNALELDDSALYLCASSSPGPGKLYEQYFGPGTRLTVT.

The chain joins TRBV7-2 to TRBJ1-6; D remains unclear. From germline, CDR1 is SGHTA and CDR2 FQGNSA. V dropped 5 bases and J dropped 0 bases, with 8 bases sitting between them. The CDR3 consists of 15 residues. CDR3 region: CASSPVVSYNSPLHF. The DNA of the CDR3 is TGTGCCAGCAGCCCCGTTGTCTCCTATAATTCACCCCTCCACTTT.

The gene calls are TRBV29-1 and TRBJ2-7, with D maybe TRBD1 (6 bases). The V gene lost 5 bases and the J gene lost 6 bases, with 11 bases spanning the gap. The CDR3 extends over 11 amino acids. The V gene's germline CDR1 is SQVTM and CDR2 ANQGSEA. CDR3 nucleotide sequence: TGCAGCGTTAAACAGGGAATCGAGCAGTACTTC. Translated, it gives CSVKQGIEQYF.

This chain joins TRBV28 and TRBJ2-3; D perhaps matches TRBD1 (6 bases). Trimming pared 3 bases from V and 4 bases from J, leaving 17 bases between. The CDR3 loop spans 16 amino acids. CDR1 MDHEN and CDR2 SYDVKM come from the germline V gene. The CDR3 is CASSLHQQGMADTQYF. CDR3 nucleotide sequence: TGTGCCAGCAGTTTGCACCAACAGGGTATGGCAGATACGCAGTATTTT.

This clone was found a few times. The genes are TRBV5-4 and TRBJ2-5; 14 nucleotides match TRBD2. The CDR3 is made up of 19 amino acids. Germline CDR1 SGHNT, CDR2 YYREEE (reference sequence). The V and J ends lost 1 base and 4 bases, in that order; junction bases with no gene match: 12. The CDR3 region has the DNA TGTGCCAGCAGCTTGTCAACCGGGACTAGCGGGAGACGGGGAGAGACCCAGTACTTC. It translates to CASSLSTGTSGRRGETQYF.

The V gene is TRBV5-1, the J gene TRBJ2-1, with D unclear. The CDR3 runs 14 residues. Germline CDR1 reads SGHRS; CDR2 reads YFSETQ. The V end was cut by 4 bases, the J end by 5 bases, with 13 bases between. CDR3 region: CASSPATGDNEQFF. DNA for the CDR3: TGCGCCAGCAGCCCTGCGACTGGCGACAATGAGCAGTTCTTC.

The CDR3 DNA follows: TGTGCCAGCAGTTCCAGGGGCTCTGGGGCCAACGTCCTGACTTTC. Its translation: CASSSRGSGANVLTF. The chain uses TRBV7-3 and TRBJ2-6; possibly TRBD1 for D (6 bases). Germline V gene data show CDR1 as SGHTA and CDR2 as FQGTGA. Deletions cut 6 bases from V and 0 bases from J, with 9 bases between. The CDR3 has 15 residues. The whole variable domain, filled in from reference TRBV7-3 and TRBJ2-6, reads GAGVSQTPSNKVTEKGKYVELRCDPISGHTALYWYRQSLGQGPEFLIYFQGTGAADDSGLPNDRFFAVRPEGSVSTLKIQRTERGDSAVYLCASSSRGSGANVLTFGAGSRLTVL.

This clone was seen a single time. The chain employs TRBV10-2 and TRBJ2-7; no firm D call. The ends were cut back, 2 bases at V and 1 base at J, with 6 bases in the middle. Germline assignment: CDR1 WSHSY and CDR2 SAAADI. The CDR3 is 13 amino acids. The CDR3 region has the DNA TGCGCCAGCAGTGAGGGCAAATCCTACGAGCAGTACTTC. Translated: CASSEGKSYEQYF.

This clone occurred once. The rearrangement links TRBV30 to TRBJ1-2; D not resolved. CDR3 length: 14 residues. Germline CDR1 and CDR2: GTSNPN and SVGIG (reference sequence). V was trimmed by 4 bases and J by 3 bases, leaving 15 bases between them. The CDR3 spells CAWISLGSHYGYTF. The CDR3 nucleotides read TGTGCCTGGATATCCTTGGGGAGCCACTATGGCTACACCTTC.